Shown below are 20 T cell receptor beta chains from a single sample sequenced in a study of blood T cell repertoires in COVID-19. Sequenced by immunoSEQ multiplex PCR; TCRdb stores in-frame clones only, minus some. The sample lists about 350,000 clones; more than 75% were seen once. The sequencing sample was made of peripheral blood. The receptors originated from a woman aged 50 to 60 with COVID-19, enrolled during active disease.

This clone was seen a single time. The chain has TRBV3-1 (or the pseudogene TRBV3-2) and TRBJ2-1, with D possibly matching TRBD1 (5 bases). The V gene's germline CDR1 is LGHDT and CDR2 YNNKEL (reference sequence). V shed 3 bases and J shed 6 bases, with 12 bases lying between them. The CDR3 runs 14 residues. As DNA, the CDR3 is TGTGCCAGCAGCCATATAGCCAGGGCCAATGAGCAGTTCTTC. This sequence encodes CASSHIARANEQFF.

As concerns this clone: Other nucleotide sequences from this sample produce the same CDR3. The chain combines TRBV9 with TRBJ2-2, with 8 positions matching TRBD1. V lost 2 bases and J lost 1; bases outside the gene matches: 7. The CDR3 runs to 17 residues. Germline loops: CDR1 SGDLS, CDR2 YYNGEE. The DNA for the CDR3 is TGTGCCAGCAGCGTTAGCTCCGGGACAGGGAACACCGGGGAGCTGTTTTTT. The encoded protein is CASSVSSGTGNTGELFF.

The chain links TRBV5-6 to TRBJ2-7, with 15 bases that match TRBD2. Per germline, CDR1 SGHDT and CDR2 YYEEEE. The CDR3 runs 16 residues. J was trimmed by 3 bases and V by 2 bases; bases with no gene match: 3. The CDR3 DNA reads TGTGCCAGCAGCTTCGGACTAGCGGGAGGGCACTACGAGCAGTACTTC. Protein: CASSFGLAGGHYEQYF.

The chain uses TRBV7-8 and TRBJ1-5; no reliable D call. Looked up from germline, CDR1 is SGHVS and CDR2 is FQNEAQ. V was pared by 2 bases and J by 3 bases, with 11 bases between. CDR3 length: 15 amino acids. The DNA of the CDR3 is TGTGCCAGCAGCTTATCAGCCGGGAACAATCAGCCCCAGCATTTT. The encoded protein is CASSLSAGNNQPQHF. Based on the CDR3 plus reference TRBV7-8 and TRBJ1-5, the full variable domain is GAGVSQSPRYKVAKRGQDVALRCDPISGHVSLFWYQQALGQGPEFLTYFQNEAQLDKSGLPSDRFFAERPEGSVSTLKIQRTQQEDSAVYLCASSLSAGNNQPQHFGDGTRLSIL.

The V and J genes are TRBV19 and TRBJ2-3; 12 bases are shared with TRBD2. Germline assignment: CDR1 LNHDA and CDR2 SQIVND (reference sequence). This CDR3 is built from 17 residues. J was trimmed by 1 base and V by 4 bases; bases with no gene match: 6. The CDR3 is CASSRGGLAGGTDTQYF. The CDR3 DNA sequence: TGTGCCAGTAGTAGAGGGGGACTAGCGGGTGGCACAGATACGCAGTATTTT.

The V gene is TRBV7-8, the J gene TRBJ2-3, with D possibly TRBD2 on 5 matching bases. The CDR3 is made up of 16 amino acids. V was clipped by 4 bases and J by 0 bases, with 14 bases between them. Looked up from germline, CDR1 is SGHVS and CDR2 is FQNEAQ. DNA for the CDR3: TGTGCCAGCAGCTCCCCCCCCAGCGGAAGCACAGATACGCAGTATTTT. Translation gives CASSSPPSGSTDTQYF.

The chain links TRBV30 to TRBJ2-2, with D perhaps TRBD2 (5 bases). This CDR3 comprises 16 residues. Trimming stripped 4 bases from V and 4 bases from J, with 19 bases between. In germline, CDR1 is GTSNPN, CDR2 SVGIG (reference sequence). The CDR3 DNA reads as TGTGCCTGGACGGGAACCCTGAGCTGGCCCACCGGGGAGCTGTTTTTT. This codes for CAWTGTLSWPTGELFF.

The V and J genes are TRBV19 and TRBJ1-3; D unclear. Germline V lookup: CDR1 LNHDA, CDR2 SQIVND (reference sequence). The V gene lost 5 bases and the J gene lost 6 bases, with 8 bases spanning the gap. CDR3 length: 12 residues. The CDR3 here is CASSSPPNTIYF. In DNA form, the CDR3 reads TGTGCCAGTAGTTCCCCTCCAAACACCATATATTTT.

V usage is TRBV7-2 and J usage is TRBJ2-1; possibly TRBD2 for D (5 bases). Deletions cut 7 bases from V and 7 bases from J, with 11 bases between. This CDR3 has 12 amino acids. From germline, CDR1 is SGHTA and CDR2 FQGNSA. For the CDR3, the DNA is TGTGCCAGCACCCTAGAGCGGAATGAGCAGTTCTTC. Translating gives CASTLERNEQFF.

The V call is TRBV12-5, the J call TRBJ1-5; 10 bases map to TRBD1. The CDR3 extends over 15 amino acids. The J segment lost 6 bases and the V segment lost 4 bases, leaving 6 bases of the junction unmatched. The germline CDR1 and CDR2 sequences are LGHNT and FRNRAP. This CDR3 is CASGSGQGGPQPQHF. Written as DNA, the CDR3 is TGTGCTAGTGGTTCTGGACAGGGGGGTCCTCAGCCCCAGCATTTT.

This chain joins TRBV7-9 and TRBJ1-1; D is perhaps TRBD1 (5 bases). The CDR3 has 15 residues. Trimming pared 6 bases from V and 5 bases from J, leaving 19 bases between. CDR1 and CDR2 (germline): SEHNR, FQNEAQ (reference sequence). The CDR3 is CASRNAGGSSTEAFF. The CDR3, as DNA: TGTGCCAGCAGGAACGCGGGGGGGAGTAGTACTGAAGCTTTCTTT.

V usage is TRBV2 and J usage is TRBJ2-2; 8 bases are shared with TRBD1. The CDR3 spans 16 residues. Germline loops: CDR1 SNHLY, CDR2 FYNNEI. V lost 4 bases, J lost 7 bases, and 11 bases stayed unmatched. The CDR3 DNA reads TGTGCCAGCAGTGCACGACAGGGGAGAACGGTCGGGGAGCTGTTTTTT. Protein: CASSARQGRTVGELFF.

The chain links TRBV21-1 to TRBJ2-4; the table gives TRBD1 as D, unverified against the DNA. TRBV21-1 is a recognized pseudogene. The CDR3 totals 13 residues. This CDR3 is CANSGTRADIQYF. CDR3 nucleotides: TGTGCCAACTCGGGGACACGGGCGGACATTCAGTACTTC.

V is TRBV6-5 and J is TRBJ1-1; D possibly corresponds to TRBD1 (5 bases). The V end lost 5 bases, the J end lost 3 bases, and 10 bases lay between the germline ends. There are 13 residues in the CDR3. In germline, CDR1 is MNHEY, CDR2 SVGAGI. The CDR3 DNA follows: TGTGCCAGCAGTCGACAAGGGGACACTGAAGCTTTCTTT. Its protein is CASSRQGDTEAFF.

The count of this clone is one. The V and J genes are TRBV27 and TRBJ2-1, with a possible D match to TRBD2 (6 bases). V lost 5 bases and J lost 4, with 12 bases in between. The CDR3 loop spans 14 amino acids. Germline-derived CDR1 and CDR2 are MNHEY and SMNVEV (reference sequence). CDR3 nucleotide sequence: TGTGCCAGCAGTGTTAGCGGTGGGTACAATGAGCAGTTCTTC. Its translation: CASSVSGGYNEQFF.

V is TRBV7-2 and J is TRBJ1-2, with D perhaps TRBD1 (6 bases). V lost 2 bases and J 8 bases, leaving 9 bases between the germline ends. Germline CDR1 SGHTA, CDR2 FQGNSA. CDR3 size: 12 residues. The CDR3 spells CASSLTGLGYTF. The CDR3 nucleotides are TGTGCCAGCAGCTTAACAGGGCTGGGCTACACCTTC.

The chain has TRBV3-1 (or the pseudogene TRBV3-2) and TRBJ1-2, with D unresolved. CDR1 and CDR2 (germline): LGHDT, YNNKEL (reference sequence). V was clipped by 0 bases and J by 6 bases, with 17 bases between them. This CDR3 has 16 amino acids. The CDR3: CASSQEVFPTSDGYTF. DNA of the CDR3: TGTGCCAGCAGCCAAGAAGTTTTCCCGACAAGTGATGGCTACACCTTC.

The chain carries TRBV5-1 and TRBJ2-1; D possibly corresponds to TRBD1 (5 bases). The CDR3 extends over 11 amino acids. With 0 bases removed from V and 11 bases from J, the gap between germline ends came to 6 bases. Germline lookup yields CDR1 SGHRS and CDR2 YFSETQ. The CDR3 bases are TGCGCCAGCAGCTTGGGGACACAGCAGTTCTTC. Its protein is CASSLGTQQFF. The full variable domain, with the rest looked up from reference TRBV5-1 and TRBJ2-1, is KAGVTQTPRYLIKTRGQQVTLSCSPISGHRSVSWYQQTPGQGLQFLFEYFSETQRNKGNFPGRFSGRQFSNSRSEMNVSTLELGDSALYLCASSLGTQQFFGPGTRLTVL.

V is TRBV6-6 and J is TRBJ1-4; a weak D match, TRBD1 (6 bases). In germline, CDR1 is MNHNY, CDR2 SVGAGI (reference sequence). Trimming stripped 7 bases from V and 7 bases from J, with 16 bases between. CDR3 length: 14 amino acids. CDR3 nucleotide sequence: TGTGCCAGCACCCAGGGGCGAGGTCTTGAAAAACTGTTTTTT. It translates to CASTQGRGLEKLFF.

The CDR3 loop reads CAARGIEDGYTF. The CDR3, as DNA: TGTGCCGCCAGGGGGATCGAGGATGGCTACACCTTC. This chain connects TRBV7-2 to TRBJ1-2; 7 positions agree with TRBD1. V was clipped by 11 bases and J by 6 bases; unmatched bases: 9. The CDR3 extends over 12 amino acids. CDR1 and CDR2 from the germline V gene are SGHTA and FQGNSA.